A single sample gave rise to the 15 T cell receptor beta chains below, sequenced in a study of T-cell reconstitution after alpha-beta-depleted transplantation in children listed by TCRdb under 2016. Library prep was done by PCR. Instrument on record: Illumina HiSeq 2500. To normalize quantification of the TCRbeta repertoire, the TCR libraries were built with molecular barcoding that relied on unique molecular identifiers. TCRdb trimmed the raw reads at Q25, called clones with MiXCR and kept productive beta chains. Each record represents a unique CDR3 protein, reported with the most common genes and DNA among its rows. The sample profile shows about 980,000 distinct CDR3 sequences; about 30% of them were found once. Jointly, the top ten make up around 30% of the sample. The treatment or condition label for this specimen denotes: allogeneic hematopoietic cell transplantation with graft depleted of TCRalphabeta T cells and CD19 B cells.

This specimen was PBMCs, mostly from graft donor cells, taken 360 days after TCRalphabeta/CD19-depleted stem cell transplant. These receptors were collected from a boy under two years old who had a stem cell transplant for SCID, so the T cells may come from the graft donor.

The chain combines TRBV27 with TRBJ2-7, with a tentative D call TRBD1 (6 bases). Looked up from germline, CDR1 is MNHEY and CDR2 is SMNVEV (reference sequence). The CDR3 runs to 15 residues. V was shortened by 1 base and J by 3 bases, with 13 bases between the two germline ends. The chain's CDR3 is CASSLYYPGVYEQYF. As DNA, the CDR3 is TGTGCCAGCAGTTTATATTATCCAGGGGTCTACGAGCAGTACTTC.

Ten or more counts support this clonotype. The chain joins TRBV28 to TRBJ2-7; tentatively, D is TRBD1 or TRBD2 (5 bases each). CDR3 length equals 15 residues. The germline CDR1 and CDR2 sequences are MDHEN and SYDVKM. V lost 4 bases and J lost 0, with 13 bases in between. The CDR3: CASSSPGPSSYEQYF. The DNA for the CDR3 is TGTGCCAGCAGTTCGCCGGGACCGAGCTCCTACGAGCAGTACTTC. Together with reference TRBV28 and TRBJ2-7, the CDR3 gives the full variable domain: DVKVTQSSRYLVKRTGEKVFLECVQDMDHENMFWYRQDPGLGLRLIYFSYDVKMKEKGDIPEGYSVSREKKERFSLILESASTNQTSMYLCASSSPGPSSYEQYFGPGTRLTVT.

This clonotype was counted a few times. This chain links TRBV13 with TRBJ2-7; either TRBD1 or TRBD2 may supply D (5 bases each). With 5 bases removed from V and 0 bases from J, the gap between germline ends came to 11 bases. The CDR3 spans 14 residues. Germline V gene data show CDR1 as PRHDT and CDR2 as FYEKMQ (reference sequence). CDR3 protein: CASSGTDDSYEQYF. The DNA of the CDR3 is TGTGCCAGCAGCGGGACGGACGACTCCTACGAGCAGTACTTC.

The V gene is TRBV6-2 or TRBV6-3, the J gene TRBJ1-5; 7 positions match TRBD1. From germline, CDR1 is MNHEY and CDR2 SVGEGT. This CDR3 has 15 residues. V trimming: 6 bases; J trimming: 0 bases; junction bases outside the gene matches: 5. CDR3: CASSNTGASNQPQHF. The CDR3 DNA reads as TGTGCCAGCAGCAACACAGGGGCTAGCAATCAGCCCCAGCATTTT.

This CDR3 reads CASSQDGLGHLNYGYTF. In nucleotides, the CDR3 is TGCGCCAGCAGCCAAGATGGATTGGGACACCTTAACTATGGCTACACCTTC. V gene TRBV4-3 combines with J gene TRBJ1-2; D is perhaps TRBD1 (6 bases). CDR3 length equals 17 residues. The germline V gene has CDR1 LGHNA and CDR2 YSLEER. V was pared by 0 bases and J by 1 base, with 15 bases between.

This clonotype was observed many times. The CDR3 coding sequence is TGTGCCAGCCGCAGACAGGCCCGCACAGATACGCAGTATTTT. It encodes CASRRQARTDTQYF. The chain employs TRBV28 and TRBJ2-3; tentatively, D is TRBD1 (6 bases). The CDR3 loop spans 14 amino acids. Deletions cut 8 bases from V and 1 base from J, with 13 bases between. The germline gives CDR1 MDHEN, CDR2 SYDVKM. The full variable domain, completed using reference TRBV28 and TRBJ2-3, is DVKVTQSSRYLVKRTGEKVFLECVQDMDHENMFWYRQDPGLGLRLIYFSYDVKMKEKGDIPEGYSVSREKKERFSLILESASTNQTSMYLCASRRQARTDTQYFGPGTRLTVL.

The V gene is TRBV6-2 or TRBV6-3, the J gene TRBJ2-1; D gene uncertain. The CDR3 loop spans 14 amino acids. Germline assignment: CDR1 MNHEY and CDR2 SVGEGT. Between the trimmed V and J ends, which lost 2 bases and 6 bases, there was a span of 11 bases. The CDR3 DNA sequence: TGTGCCAGCAGTTACCTAACTGGCACCAATGAGCAGTTCTTC. Residues: CASSYLTGTNEQFF.

In its sample, this clonotype was seen a few times. V gene TRBV6-4 combines with J gene TRBJ2-2, with a weak D call TRBD1 (5 bases). This CDR3 is 14 amino acids long. V was trimmed by 6 bases and J by 2 bases, leaving 10 bases between them. CDR1 MRHNA and CDR2 SNTAGT come from the germline V gene. CDR3 coding DNA: TGTGCCAGCAGGACAGAGGCAAACACCGGGGAGCTGTTTTTT. This encodes CASRTEANTGELFF.

CDR3 protein: CATSRDPLASSTDTQYF. DNA of the CDR3: TGTGCCACCAGCAGAGATCCCCTAGCCTCTAGCACAGATACGCAGTATTTT. The gene calls are TRBV15 and TRBJ2-3; a weak D match, TRBD2 (5 bases). This CDR3 contains 17 residues. The germline V and J ends were trimmed by 0 bases and 0 bases, with 13 bases remaining between them. Germline assignment: CDR1 LNHNV and CDR2 YYDKDF (reference sequence).

The chain recombines TRBV12-3 or TRBV12-4 with TRBJ1-1; D gene ambiguous. Trimming removed 4 bases from V and 5 bases from J, with 14 bases in between. The CDR3 is 14 residues long. Written as DNA, the CDR3 is TGTGCCAGCAGTTGGGCAGAGGTCCGAACTGAAGCTTTCTTT. Translating gives CASSWAEVRTEAFF.

V gene TRBV6-1 combines with J gene TRBJ2-6; TRBD2 is a possible D gene (6 bases). This CDR3 region has 18 residues. V lost 9 bases and J 0 bases, leaving 21 bases between the germline ends. Germline CDR1 and CDR2: MNHNS and SASEGT. The CDR3 nucleotides read TGTGCCAGTCTTGGGACCCTGGGGGGAAGCTCTGGGGCCAACGTCCTGACTTTC. Its translation: CASLGTLGGSSGANVLTF.

This clonotype was observed many times. This chain uses TRBV12-3 or TRBV12-4 with TRBJ2-5; possibly TRBD1 for D (5 bases). The V and J ends lost 3 bases and 5 bases respectively, with 13 bases between them. The CDR3 is made up of 14 amino acids. DNA of the CDR3: TGTGCCAGCAGTTTTTGGGGCCCAGGGGAGACCCAGTACTTC. It specifies CASSFWGPGETQYF.

This clonotype was seen a handful of times. The CDR3 nucleotides are TGCGCCAGCAGCTCCCAAGACAGGGGCTCTGAAGCTTTCTTT. This translates into CASSSQDRGSEAFF. This chain connects TRBV4-3 to TRBJ1-1, with 8 positions matching TRBD1. This CDR3 has 14 residues. Trimming at V came to 5 bases and at J to 6 bases, leaving 8 bases not matched to a gene. The germline CDR1 and CDR2 sequences are LGHNA and YSLEER.

CDR3 coding DNA: TGCGCCAGCACCCCGGGAGGGGTAAGAGAGACCCAGTACTTC. Its protein product is CASTPGGVRETQYF. J is TRBJ2-5 and V is TRBV5-1, with 8 bases aligning to TRBD2. V trimming: 6 bases; J trimming: 4 bases; junction bases outside the gene matches: 8. The CDR3 is 14 residues long. The germline V gene has CDR1 SGHRS and CDR2 YFSETQ. The variable domain in full, with the rest retrieved from reference TRBV5-1 and TRBJ2-5, is KAGVTQTPRYLIKTRGQQVTLSCSPISGHRSVSWYQQTPGQGLQFLFEYFSETQRNKGNFPGRFSGRQFSNSRSEMNVSTLELGDSALYLCASTPGGVRETQYFGPGTRLLVL.

This clonotype was recorded at least ten times. V is TRBV2 and J is TRBJ2-1, with D hard to call. The germline V gene encodes CDR1 SNHLY and CDR2 FYNNEI. Trimming took 1 base from V and 4 from J, leaving 5 bases between them. The CDR3 covers 13 residues. In DNA form, the CDR3 reads TGTGCCAGCAGTGAAGTGCGGTACAATGAGCAGTTCTTC. Its protein product is CASSEVRYNEQFF.